Ten or more counts support the clone carrying this TCR beta chain. Its antigen is unidentified. TCRdb reprocessed the RACE reads with MiXCR, giving one entry per CDR3 protein. In the table there are 300,000 to 400,000 distinct CDR3 sequences, approximately 6.3% of which are singletons. Specified time point: patch test 1, 2 weeks after DPC sensitization. Sample treatment: therapeutic diphenylcyclopropenone sensitization with weekly scalp DPC. The data are from a study of human T cells and chemical hapten exposure. Study-wide points: The donor cohort had alopecia, so its immune response may not match that of healthy people.

The specimen comprised whole blood, sampled in connection with sensitization to the hapten diphenylcyclopropenone (DPC). The clonotype was recovered from a woman aged 18 to 35 with alopecia areata. Some clones in this sample may be carry-over from other donors' samples.

The CDR3 spells CASRTGGRNTEAFF. In nucleotides, the CDR3 is TGTGCCAGCAGGACAGGGGGCAGGAACACTGAAGCTTTCTTT. This chain joins TRBV6-2 or TRBV6-3 and TRBJ1-1; 10 nucleotides line up with TRBD1. V shed 6 bases and J 1 base; nucleotides not matched to a gene: 2. CDR1 and CDR2 (germline): MNHEY, SVGEGT. The CDR3 consists of 14 residues.